Shown below are 5 T cell receptor beta chains from a single sample sequenced in a study of shared clonotypes between healthy human individuals. Assay used: immunoSEQ multiplex PCR; TCRdb lists only in-frame clones, some missing. Among 2 million to 2.5 million clones listed, approximately 95% were seen once. The specimen was naive CD4+ T cells from PBMCs. Subset of the sample: CD45RA+ positively selected. The origin of the receptors is a man in his late teens or twenties in good health. Some clones in this sample may be carry-over from other donors' samples.

The chain has TRBV5-1 and TRBJ2-3; 12 nucleotides align to TRBD2. Germline CDR1 SGHRS, CDR2 YFSETQ. V shed 0 bases and J 6 bases; nucleotides not matched to a gene: 5. The CDR3 has 16 amino acids. CDR3 region: CASSLGLAGASDTQYF. In nucleotides, the CDR3 is TGCGCCAGCAGCTTGGGACTAGCGGGAGCATCTGATACGCAGTATTTT.

The genes are TRBV2 and TRBJ2-3; D may match TRBD1 or TRBD2 (6 bases each). The length of the CDR3 is 16 residues. Germline V gene data show CDR1 as SNHLY and CDR2 as FYNNEI. V was clipped by 5 bases and J by 5 bases, with 20 bases between them. The CDR3 sequence is CASSLAGTKGGDTQYF. The DNA of the CDR3 is TGTGCCAGCAGTCTGGCCGGGACCAAGGGGGGAGATACGCAGTATTTT.

The genes are TRBV27 and TRBJ2-5; TRBD1 aligns across 9 bases. The CDR3 length is 13 residues. V shed 8 bases, J shed 3 bases, and the junction held 4 bases outside the gene matches. CDR1 MNHEY and CDR2 SMNVEV come from the germline V gene (reference sequence). In DNA form, the CDR3 reads TGTGCCAGCCTGGGACAGGGAGAAGAGACCCAGTACTTC. The encoded protein is CASLGQGEETQYF.

The chain has TRBV5-1 and TRBJ2-7, with 7 bases that match TRBD1. V lost 4 bases to trimming and J lost 4 bases; unmatched junction nucleotides: 8. The germline CDR1 and CDR2 sequences are SGHRS and YFSETQ. This CDR3 is built from 14 residues. The CDR3 sequence is CASSKRNRGYEQYF. Here the CDR3 DNA reads TGCGCCAGCAGCAAAAGGAACAGGGGATACGAGCAGTACTTC.

The rearrangement uses TRBV2 and TRBJ2-3; no clear D gene. This CDR3 comprises 14 residues. V dropped 8 bases and J dropped 2 bases, with 14 bases sitting between them. CDR1 is SNHLY and CDR2 is FYNNEI in the germline V gene. In DNA, the CDR3 is TGTGCCAGCGTTGGACGCCCCACCACAGATACGCAGTATTTT. Residues: CASVGRPTTDTQYF.